This entry describes one T cell receptor (beta chain). No cognate antigen has been identified for it. Base-call qualities are not available, and no considerably larger clone is one nucleotide away. Library construction relied on RACE. Sequencing was performed on a NextSeq 500. During library preparation, unique molecular identifiers were attached to individual cDNA molecules so that TCRs could be counted quantitatively and reproducibly. Both TCR alpha and TCR beta chains were sequenced from each blood RNA sample. Processing in the source paper ran as follows. The median number of TCRs per sample was some 100,000, ranging from about 23,224 to 700,000. The Decombinator software suite was used to annotate V, J and CDR3 in the TCR reads. To make PS versus PT1 abundance plots, every sample was subsampled to the same number of TCRs (28,000). Expanded TCRs were defined as absent before sensitization and observed at least eight times at the 2-week time point. TCRdb took the public reads, trimmed them with fastp at Q25, ran MiXCR for clone calling and kept in-frame beta chains. Rows matching on CDR3 protein sequence are summarized as one entry with the most common DNA and genes. The V and J calls reflect TCRdb's pipeline rather than the authors' work. The sample records approximately 260,000 distinct CDR3 sequences, over 8% of which are singletons. About 2.5% of the sample is taken by the ten largest.

This sample stems from a study of human T cells and chemical hapten exposure listed by TCRdb under 2021. Regarding the research as a whole: For sensitization, 2% DPC in acetone was applied to a roughly 2 cm by roughly 2 cm area of upper inner arm skin. The study tracked peripheral blood TCR repertoire changes in vivo during primary and secondary sensitization to the hapten diphenylcyclopropenone (DPC) in alopecia patients. Patch testing on the upper back used Finn chambers containing 0.01% DPC, with scoring done after 6 days according to International Contact Dermatitis Research Group standards. Weekly therapeutic DPC doses were additionally applied to the scalp of patients throughout the approximately 23-week study period. Libraries were combined into a pool for sequencing, and differences in TCR yield between samples came mainly from small differences in library volumes within the pool. Blood for TCR sequencing was provided by twenty-nine alopecia patients at one to four time points (pre-sensitization, 2, 6 and 24 weeks). Blood samples were taken from patients before sensitization (week 0) and then at 2, 6 and about 24 weeks after DPC sensitization. Alopecia areata with under or over 50% scalp involvement, alopecia totalis and alopecia universalis were represented in the patient cohort, which was mostly female.

The time point label, as the study defines it: pre-sensitization, week 0. The treatment or condition label of this sample denotes: therapeutic diphenylcyclopropenone sensitization with weekly scalp DPC. Blood at each patch-test visit was drawn before the patch test was applied. Patients were eligible if aged 18 to 70, diagnosed with alopecia and judged suitable for DPC therapy, and pregnant patients were excluded. Total RNA was extracted from unfractionated whole blood collected in Tempus Blood RNA tubes. The junction carries 15 bases between V and J, which are trimmed by 5 bases and 5 bases respectively. The germline V gene (reference sequence) supplies CDR1 MNHEY and CDR2 SMNVEV. From the cysteine up to the phenylalanine, the CDR3 has a length of 14 residues. CDR3 DNA is the only sequence kept; it has 42 bases, read in frame from the first base. Paper-wide results and their limitations: All patients had alopecia, a presumed autoimmune disease, so their immune response might differ from that of healthy individuals. DPC sensitization did not change how many TCRs were above 1 in 1000 frequency, and no evidence was found of alterations in global repertoire structure. Patch test score was positively correlated with the number of PT1 expanded TCRs, with significance at thresholds 8, 16 and 32 but not at 4. Compared with pre-sensitization or healthy control sets, expanded TCRs formed significantly more large CDR3 similarity clusters, which is consistent with antigen-driven responses. After repeated subsampling, changes were observed in the strength of the expansion versus patch-test correlation and in the threshold at which the correlation became significant.

The sequencing here drew on whole blood, taken in connection with sensitization to the hapten diphenylcyclopropenone (DPC). This TCR came from a woman aged 40 to 49 with alopecia areata. Some clones in this sample may be carry-over from other donors' samples. The chain is assembled from TRBV27 and TRBJ1-1; the D gene lacks a confident call. Read as DNA, the sequence is TGTGCCAGCAGTCCATACACCGGGAGGACTGAAGCTTTCTTT. The translation is CASSPYTGRTEAFF.